These 2 T cell receptor beta chains were sequenced from one sample in a study of identical twins. In TCRdb, the 5' RACE reads were re-called with MiXCR into one record per CDR3 protein. The sample holds hundreds of thousands of distinct CDR3 sequences; approximately 24% are singletons and the top ten take approximately 2.9%. These data also formed part of another study, on T cells expressing NK-cell markers.

Sequencing input: CD4+ T cells sorted from blood. These receptors were obtained from a woman between 18 and 30 years old in good health.

This clonotype was detected a few times. The J gene is TRBJ2-1, the V gene TRBV24-1; 9 bases agree with TRBD2. V lost 3 bases to trimming and J lost 7 bases; unmatched junction nucleotides: 9. Looked up from germline, CDR1 is KGHDR and CDR2 is SFDVKD. The CDR3 runs to 16 residues. Written as DNA, the CDR3 is TGTGCCACCAGTGATGGTCGCCGCGGGAGGGCTAATGAGCAGTTCTTC. Amino acids: CATSDGRRGRANEQFF.

The V call is TRBV4-2, the J call TRBJ2-7; TRBD2 agrees at 14 bases. Germline V gene lookup returns CDR1 LGHNA and CDR2 YNFKEQ. Trimming removed 6 bases from V and 0 bases from J; junction bases left unmatched: 13. The CDR3 sequence is 19 residues long. CDR3 amino acids: CASSYVPGLAGELSYEQYF. CDR3 sequence (DNA): TGTGCCAGCAGTTATGTCCCGGGACTAGCGGGGGAGCTCTCCTACGAGCAGTACTTC.